Each of the 19 T cell receptor beta chains below was sequenced from the same sample in a study of T cell responses to AZD1222 COVID-19 vaccine. The protocol was immunoSEQ multiplex PCR, while the TCRdb copy is restricted to in-frame clones and leaves out a portion. This sample carries approximately 72,000 clones, roughly 87% of them seen once, and the ten largest clones take roughly 27%. Sequencing used peripheral blood, obtained 28 days after the second AZD1222 dose. Source of these receptors: an adult who received the AZD1222 COVID-19 vaccine.

This rearrangement joins TRBV6-5 to TRBJ2-2; weak D call: TRBD2 (5 bases). Trimming cost V 10 bases and J 4 bases, with 13 bases left between them. The germline gives CDR1 MNHEY, CDR2 SVGAGI. This CDR3 region has 13 residues. CDR3 sequence reads: CATPRTLTGELFF. The CDR3 region has the DNA TGTGCCACCCCTAGGACTCTCACCGGGGAGCTGTTTTTT.

The J gene is TRBJ2-7, the V gene TRBV20-1; a weak D match, TRBD2 (5 bases). V lost 3 bases and J 1 base, leaving 10 bases between the germline ends. Per germline, CDR1 DFQATT and CDR2 SNEGSKA (reference sequence). This CDR3 has 13 amino acids. CDR3 DNA: TGCAGTGCTAGTGAGGGCCTATCCTACGAGCAGTACTTC. This gives the protein CSASEGLSYEQYF.

The J gene is TRBJ1-5, the V gene TRBV19; D uncertain. The CDR3 spans 11 residues. The V end lost 4 bases, the J end lost 11 bases, and 9 bases lay between the germline ends. The germline V gene has CDR1 LNHDA and CDR2 SQIVND (reference sequence). The CDR3 sequence: CASSTPDAQHF. The CDR3 DNA reads as TGTGCCAGTAGTACCCCCGATGCCCAGCATTTT.

The V and J genes are TRBV5-1 and TRBJ2-1; 9 nucleotides line up with TRBD2. The CDR3 sequence is 15 residues long. The trim removed 0 bases at V and 8 bases at J, leaving 6 bases unmatched. Germline V gene data show CDR1 as SGHRS and CDR2 as YFSETQ. CDR3 coding DNA: TGCGCCAGCAGCTTGGCAGCGGGAGGTTTGGATGAGCAGTTCTTC. Its translation: CASSLAAGGLDEQFF.

V usage is TRBV5-1 and J usage is TRBJ1-5; D may be TRBD1 (5 bases). Germline V gene sequence: CDR1 SGHRS, CDR2 YFSETQ. This CDR3 spans 16 amino acids. Trimming removed 1 base at V and 1 base at J, with 12 bases between. As DNA, the CDR3 is TGCGCCAGCAGCTTGACCCCAGGGATGAGCAATCAGCCCCAGCATTTT. Translating it yields CASSLTPGMSNQPQHF.

V gene TRBV5-1 combines with J gene TRBJ1-4; a weak D match, TRBD1 (6 bases). Per the germline V gene, CDR1 is SGHRS and CDR2 is YFSETQ. The V and J ends lost 4 bases and 7 bases respectively, with 17 bases between them. This CDR3 spans 15 amino acids. CDR3 bases: TGCGCCAGCAGCGCAACAGGGATTGGGGGTGAAAAACTGTTTTTT. This sequence encodes CASSATGIGGEKLFF.

This chain uses TRBV15 with TRBJ1-5; D unclear. In germline, CDR1 is LNHNV, CDR2 YYDKDF (reference sequence). The CDR3 spans 13 residues. V was cut by 0 bases and J by 10 bases, with 10 bases left in between. The CDR3 nucleotides read TGTGCCACCAGCAGAGAAGGTCTTTCCCCCCAGCATTTT. It is translated as CATSREGLSPQHF. Full variable domain (missing parts from reference TRBV15 and TRBJ1-5): DAMVIQNPRYQVTQFGKPVTLSCSQTLNHNVMYWYQQKSSQAPKLLFHYYDKDFNNEADTPDNFQSRRPNTSFCFLDIRSPGLGDTAMYLCATSREGLSPQHFGDGTRLSIL.

The chain carries TRBV12-5 and TRBJ2-5; D call uncertain. This CDR3 is built from 16 residues. Germline CDR1 is LGHNT and CDR2 is FRNRAP. V was clipped by 5 bases and J by 3 bases, with 19 bases between them. The CDR3 loop is CASGPTDPTEKETQYF. CDR3 coding DNA: TGTGCTAGTGGTCCCACGGACCCTACCGAGAAAGAGACCCAGTACTTC. The variable domain in full, completed from reference TRBV12-5 and TRBJ2-5, reads DARVTQTPRHKVTEMGQEVTMRCQPILGHNTVFWYRQTMMQGLELLAYFRNRAPLDDSGMPKDRFSAEMPDATLATLKIQPSEPRDSAVYFCASGPTDPTEKETQYFGPGTRLLVL.

V is TRBV2 and J is TRBJ1-1; D is uncertain. CDR3 size: 14 residues. The germline CDR1 and CDR2 sequences are SNHLY and FYNNEI. V lost 3 bases, J lost 3 bases, and 11 bases lay in between. CDR3 sequence: CASSEKPRDTEAFF. As DNA, the CDR3 is TGTGCCAGCAGTGAGAAGCCCCGGGACACTGAAGCTTTCTTT.

Note on this clone: At one end, the junction sequence differs from germline, possibly due to a read error. The V gene is TRBV11-2, the J gene TRBJ2-7; D not resolved. This CDR3 has 11 amino acids. Germline values: CDR1 SGHAT, CDR2 FQNNGV. The CDR3 is CASSSQHEEYF. CDR3 nucleotide sequence: TGTGCCAGCAGCTCCCAACACGAGGAGTACTTC.

This rearrangement joins TRBV5-1 to TRBJ2-5; weak D call: TRBD1 (5 bases). Germline V gene data show CDR1 as SGHRS and CDR2 as YFSETQ. V was cut by 0 bases and J by 4 bases, with 10 bases left in between. The CDR3 sequence is 14 residues long. This CDR3 reads CASSLDRLGETQYF. The CDR3 nucleotides read TGCGCCAGCAGCTTGGACAGGCTCGGAGAGACCCAGTACTTC.

This clone was seen just once. The chain is built from TRBV6-2 or TRBV6-3 and TRBJ2-7; D not certain. CDR3 length equals 15 residues. Germline V lookup: CDR1 MNHEY, CDR2 SVGEGT. Trimming stripped 5 bases from V and 1 base from J, with 15 bases between. The CDR3 coding sequence is TGTGCCAGCAGTCGCACGGTGTGGGGATCCTACGAGCAGTACTTC. Its translation: CASSRTVWGSYEQYF.

The rearrangement links TRBV5-1 to TRBJ2-1; weak D call: TRBD2 (6 bases). Germline V lookup: CDR1 SGHRS, CDR2 YFSETQ. CDR3 length: 16 residues. V lost 3 bases and J lost 4, with 17 bases in between. The CDR3 is CASSSNSGAGYNEQFF. In DNA, the CDR3 is TGCGCCAGCAGCTCCAATAGCGGAGCGGGTTACAATGAGCAGTTCTTC.

V is TRBV4-1 and J is TRBJ1-1; D not resolved. This CDR3 has 14 amino acids. Trimming took off 4 bases at V and 0 bases at J, with 9 bases between the two ends. The V gene's germline CDR1 is MGHRA and CDR2 YSYEKL. CDR3 loop: CASSRIELNTEAFF. As DNA, the CDR3 is TGCGCCAGCAGCCGCATTGAACTGAACACTGAAGCTTTCTTT.

The gene calls are TRBV7-9 and TRBJ2-3, with TRBD1 as a possible D gene (5 bases). The V gene lost 2 bases and the J gene lost 2 bases, with 8 bases spanning the gap. CDR3 size: 14 residues. CDR1 and CDR2 from the germline V gene are SEHNR and FQNEAQ (reference sequence). CDR3 sequence (DNA): TGTGCCAGCAGCTTAAGGGGTTCCACAGATACGCAGTATTTT. Its translation: CASSLRGSTDTQYF.

The genes are TRBV12-5 and TRBJ2-4; either TRBD1 or TRBD2 may fit D (5 bases each). The V gene's germline CDR1 is LGHNT and CDR2 FRNRAP. This CDR3 has 18 residues. V dropped 0 bases and J dropped 4 bases, with 19 bases sitting between them. The CDR3 region is CASGLVGEWGIGKNIQYF. The CDR3 nucleotides read TGTGCTAGTGGTTTGGTCGGGGAGTGGGGCATCGGTAAAAACATTCAGTACTTC. Full variable domain (rest looked up from reference TRBV12-5 and TRBJ2-4): DARVTQTPRHKVTEMGQEVTMRCQPILGHNTVFWYRQTMMQGLELLAYFRNRAPLDDSGMPKDRFSAEMPDATLATLKIQPSEPRDSAVYFCASGLVGEWGIGKNIQYFGAGTRLSVL.

The chain uses TRBV3-1 (or the pseudogene TRBV3-2) and TRBJ2-2, with D possibly being TRBD2 (5 bases). This CDR3 contains 16 residues. Germline lookup yields CDR1 LGHDT and CDR2 YNNKEL (reference sequence). V was shortened by 4 bases and J by 1 base, with 13 bases between the two germline ends. The CDR3 coding sequence is TGTGCCAGCAGCCCGGCGGGCTTTTTGAACACCGGGGAGCTGTTTTTT. Amino acid sequence: CASSPAGFLNTGELFF.

V usage is TRBV23-1 and J usage is TRBJ2-7, with D possibly TRBD1 on 5 matching bases. TRBV23-1 is noted as an ORF with a role that remains uncertain. The CDR3 runs to 13 residues. V lost 2 bases to trimming and J lost 3 bases, with 8 bases between them. CDR3 bases: TGCGCCAGCAGTCAAGACAGATTCTACGAGCAGTACTTC. Translation: CASSQDRFYEQYF.

The J gene is TRBJ1-6, the V gene TRBV6-5; TRBD1 agrees at 10 bases. CDR1 is MNHEY and CDR2 is SVGAGI in the germline V gene. The V and J ends lost 5 bases and 8 bases, in that order; junction bases with no gene match: 6. CDR3 length: 15 amino acids. The CDR3 spells CASSRVTGGHSPLHF. The CDR3 DNA reads TGTGCCAGCAGTCGGGTGACAGGGGGCCATTCACCCCTCCACTTT.